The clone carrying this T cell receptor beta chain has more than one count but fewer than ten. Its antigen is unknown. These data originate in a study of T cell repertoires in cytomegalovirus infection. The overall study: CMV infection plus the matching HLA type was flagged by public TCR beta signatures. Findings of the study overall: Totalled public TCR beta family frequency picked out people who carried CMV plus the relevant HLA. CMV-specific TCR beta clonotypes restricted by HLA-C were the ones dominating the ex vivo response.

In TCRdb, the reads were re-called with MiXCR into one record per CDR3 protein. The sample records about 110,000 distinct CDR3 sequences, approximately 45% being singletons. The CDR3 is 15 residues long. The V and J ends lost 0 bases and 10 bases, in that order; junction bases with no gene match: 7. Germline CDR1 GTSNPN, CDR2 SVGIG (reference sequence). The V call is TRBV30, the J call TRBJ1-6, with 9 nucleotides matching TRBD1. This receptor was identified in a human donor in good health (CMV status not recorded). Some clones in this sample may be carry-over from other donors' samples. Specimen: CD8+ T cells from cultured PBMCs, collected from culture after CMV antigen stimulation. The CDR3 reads CAWSVQGTGPSPLHF. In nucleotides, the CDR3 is TGTGCCTGGAGTGTACAGGGGACAGGGCCATCACCCCTCCACTTT. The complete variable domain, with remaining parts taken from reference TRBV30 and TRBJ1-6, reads SQTIHQWPATLVQPVGSPLSLECTVEGTSNPNLYWYRQAAGRGLQLLFYSVGIGQISSEVPQNLSASRPQDRQFILSSKKLLLSDSGFYLCAWSVQGTGPSPLHFGNGTRLTVT.